Each of the 11 T cell receptor beta chains below was sequenced from the same sample in a study of beta chain features in type 1 diabetes. All of the isolated RNA was reverse transcribed, so expressed TCRB transcripts were sequenced. The assay was immunoSEQ multiplex PCR, and TCRdb's table has in-frame clones only and misses some. The sample yields fewer than 150,000 clones, roughly 7.2% seen once. Sample: central memory CD4+ T cells from blood. The receptors were gathered from a woman between 25 and 40 years old in good health.

This clone has more than one count but fewer than ten. J is TRBJ1-2 and V is TRBV6-5; 12 bases are a match to TRBD1. Trimming cost V 4 bases and J 0 bases; bases outside gene matches: 3. The CDR3 sequence is 16 residues long. The germline V gene has CDR1 MNHEY and CDR2 SVGAGI. CDR3 coding DNA: TGTGCCAGCAGTTGGGGACAGGGGGCGCCTAACTATGGCTACACCTTC. As protein: CASSWGQGAPNYGYTF.

This clone occurred a few times. The chain uses TRBV7-8 and TRBJ2-7; the D gene is possibly TRBD2 (6 bases). CDR3 length: 15 residues. Germline V gene lookup returns CDR1 SGHVS and CDR2 FQNEAQ. The V end lost 8 bases, the J end lost 2 bases, and 19 bases lay between the germline ends. This CDR3 is CASSLRDLVPYEQYF. The CDR3 DNA sequence: TGTGCCAGCTCCCTCCGGGACTTAGTACCCTACGAGCAGTACTTC.

This clone came up many times. The chain is built from TRBV2 and TRBJ1-2; 7 bases map to TRBD1. Germline V gene lookup returns CDR1 SNHLY and CDR2 FYNNEI. This CDR3 region has 13 residues. With V trimmed by 5 bases and J by 4 bases, 4 bases remained unmatched. The CDR3 here is CASSLQGLYGYTF. CDR3 nucleotides: TGTGCCAGCAGTTTACAGGGGCTCTATGGCTACACCTTC.

This clone was counted only a few times. The sample holds other DNA sequences that translate to the same CDR3. V gene TRBV11-2 combines with J gene TRBJ2-5; D gene uncertain. Germline loops: CDR1 SGHAT, CDR2 FQNNGV. The CDR3 runs to 13 residues. The V end was cut by 1 base, the J end by 3 bases, with 6 bases between. The CDR3, as DNA: TGTGCCAGCAGCTTAGGTCGGGAAGAGACCCAGTACTTC. This translates into CASSLGREETQYF.

There are many counts of this clone. V and J are TRBV28 and TRBJ2-3, with D perhaps TRBD1 (5 bases). V was trimmed by 10 bases and J by 2 bases, leaving 16 bases between them. There are 14 residues in the CDR3. Germline V gene data show CDR1 as MDHEN and CDR2 as SYDVKM. CDR3 nucleotide sequence: TGTGCCATCTCCGACGCAGGGAACACAGATACGCAGTATTTT. This codes for CAISDAGNTDTQYF. Together with reference TRBV28 and TRBJ2-3, the CDR3 gives the full variable domain: DVKVTQSSRYLVKRTGEKVFLECVQDMDHENMFWYRQDPGLGLRLIYFSYDVKMKEKGDIPEGYSVSREKKERFSLILESASTNQTSMYLCAISDAGNTDTQYFGPGTRLTVL.

This clone has a handful of counts. Its ends do not fully match the called genes, so a read error is possible. The rearrangement joins TRBV5-1 to TRBJ2-5; D gene ambiguous. CDR1 SGHRS and CDR2 YFSETQ come from the germline V gene. The CDR3 has 14 residues. The CDR3 spells CASSLVDSAETQYF. The CDR3 DNA reads TGTGCCAGCAGCTTGGTAGATTCTGCGGAGACCCAGTACTTC. The variable domain in full, completed from reference TRBV5-1 and TRBJ2-5, reads KAGVTQTPRYLIKTRGQQVTLSCSPISGHRSVSWYQQTPGQGLQFLFEYFSETQRNKGNFPGRFSGRQFSNSRSEMNVSTLELGDSALYLCASSLVDSAETQYFGPGTRLLVL.

This clone has at least ten counts. Other DNA sequences in this sample translate to the same CDR3. The rearrangement joins TRBV18 to TRBJ2-7; D uncertain. The CDR3 has 11 amino acids. The V and J ends lost 2 bases and 6 bases respectively, with 5 bases between them. The germline V gene encodes CDR1 KGHSH and CDR2 LQKENI. The CDR3 loop reads CASSPESEQYF. The CDR3 nucleotides read TGTGCCAGCTCACCAGAGTCCGAGCAGTACTTC.

This clone was observed a few times. The CDR3: CASSLGQAGYNEQFF. The CDR3 nucleotides read TGTGCCAGCAGCTTGGGTCAAGCGGGGTACAATGAGCAGTTCTTC. V and J are TRBV5-4 and TRBJ2-1; 7 nucleotides agree with TRBD2. Per germline, CDR1 SGHNT and CDR2 YYREEE (reference sequence). The CDR3 has 15 residues. V was pared by 0 bases and J by 4 bases, with 4 bases of the junction left unmatched.

This clone was detected only a few times. The CDR3 sequence is CASSSQGGGSYEQYF. DNA of the CDR3: TGTGCCAGCAGTTCTCAGGGAGGTGGGTCCTACGAGCAGTACTTC. The chain couples TRBV27 to TRBJ2-7; TRBD2 is a possible D gene (6 bases). The CDR3 covers 15 residues. Germline CDR1 and CDR2: MNHEY and SMNVEV (reference sequence). Deletions cut 4 bases from V and 1 base from J, with 14 bases between.

This clone turned up a few times. J is TRBJ2-5 and V is TRBV7-9; tentative D call: TRBD2 (6 bases). The CDR3 is 17 amino acids. Germline V gene sequence: CDR1 SEHNR, CDR2 FQNEAQ (reference sequence). The ends were cut back, 1 base at V and 2 bases at J, with 17 bases in the middle. The CDR3, as DNA: TGTGCCAGCAGCTTAGTGGGCACTGGTGGGGGGCAAGAGACCCAGTACTTC. It encodes CASSLVGTGGGQETQYF.

In its sample, this clone was seen a few times. This chain joins TRBV7-2 and TRBJ1-5; possible D gene TRBD1, 6 bases. The V end lost 4 bases, the J end lost 2 bases, and 9 bases lay between the germline ends. From germline, CDR1 is SGHTA and CDR2 FQGNSA. The CDR3 is 14 amino acids. CDR3 sequence: CASSSTGRNQPQHF. CDR3 sequence (DNA): TGTGCCAGCAGCTCTACAGGGCGCAATCAGCCCCAGCATTTT. The full variable domain, rest sourced from reference TRBV7-2 and TRBJ1-5, is GAGVSQSPSNKVTEKGKDVELRCDPISGHTALYWYRQSLGQGLEFLIYFQGNSAPDKSGLPSDRFSAERTGGSVSTLTIQRTQQEDSAVYLCASSSTGRNQPQHFGDGTRLSIL.